The clone carrying this T cell receptor (beta chain) has a count of ten or more. This CDR3 is built from 14 residues. The germline V gene encodes CDR1 SGHTS and CDR2 YDEGEE. Trimming pared 2 bases from V and 5 bases from J, leaving 13 bases between. The data derive from a study of CD8+CD57+ T cells in acquired aplastic anemia. Genomic DNA acted as the template from which TCR beta VDJ combination and CDR3 sequence profiling were carried out. One entry per CDR3 protein, called by TCRdb with MiXCR from the reads. This sample has some 290,000 distinct CDR3 sequences, with 45% to 65% found just once. The clonotype was recovered from a human donor with severe aplastic anemia or a healthy control (not recorded which). The J gene is TRBJ1-1, the V gene TRBV5-8; D might be TRBD1 (5 bases). The specimen sequenced was sorted CD4+, CD8+, or CD8+CD57+ T cells (not recorded which) from PBMCs. CDR3 DNA: TGTGCCAGCAGCTTAGGAGGGGACGATACTGAAGCTTTCTTT. This gives the protein CASSLGGDDTEAFF.